What follows are 5 T cell receptor beta chains derived from one specimen sequenced in a study. TCRdb analysed the RT-PCR reads with MiXCR anew, one entry per CDR3 protein. The sample includes approximately 720,000 distinct CDR3 sequences, 11% to 15% of them seen just once. The specimen was memory CD4+ T cells from blood. These receptors all come from a female donor in good health, serving as a healthy control.

The chain carries TRBV6-5 and TRBJ1-1; 8 nucleotides agree with TRBD1. This CDR3 has 16 amino acids. The germline gives CDR1 MNHEY, CDR2 SVGAGI. With V trimmed by 6 bases and J by 1 base, 10 bases remained unmatched. CDR3 protein: CASSRRTGSRNTEAFF. The DNA of the CDR3 is TGTGCCAGCAGCCGTCGGACAGGGTCAAGGAACACTGAAGCTTTCTTT.

The rearrangement uses TRBV4-1 and TRBJ1-1; no clear D. The CDR3 spans 14 residues. Trimming removed 6 bases from V and 3 bases from J, with 14 bases in between. Looked up from germline, CDR1 is MGHRA and CDR2 is YSYEKL. CDR3 residues: CASRPERSDTEAFF. The CDR3 DNA reads as TGCGCCAGCAGACCCGAAAGGTCGGACACTGAAGCTTTCTTT.

This clonotype was observed a single time. This chain links TRBV18 with TRBJ2-2; D is unresolved. The CDR3 runs 15 residues. From germline, CDR1 is KGHSH and CDR2 LQKENI. V was trimmed by 1 base and J by 1 base, leaving 7 bases between them. The CDR3 bases are TGTGCCAGCTCACCACGGCTCGTGAACACCGGGGAGCTGTTTTTT. This translates into CASSPRLVNTGELFF.

This clonotype showed up many times. The chain uses TRBV20-1 and TRBJ2-3; no definite D call. This CDR3 comprises 13 residues. CDR1 is DFQATT, CDR2 SNEGSKA, per germline (reference sequence). Trimming left V 6 bases short and J 0 bases short, with 10 bases between. The CDR3 DNA reads TGCAGTGCCCCCATGAGTAGCACAGATACGCAGTATTTT. This gives the protein CSAPMSSTDTQYF.

This clonotype was counted between two and nine times. This sequence joins TRBV9 and TRBJ2-1; 12 nucleotides match TRBD1. The CDR3 totals 18 residues. Trimming removed 0 bases from V and 10 bases from J; junction bases left unmatched: 14. Germline CDR1 is SGDLS and CDR2 is YYNGEE. The CDR3 nucleotides are TGTGCCAGCAGCGTAGATCCATGGGGGGGACAGGGGGCAGGGGAGCAGTTCTTC. Its translation is CASSVDPWGGQGAGEQFF. The full variable domain, rest sourced from reference TRBV9 and TRBJ2-1, is DSGVTQTPKHLITATGQRVTLRCSPRSGDLSVYWYQQSLDQGLQFLIQYYNGEERAKGNILERFSAQQFPDLHSELNLSSLELGDSALYFCASSVDPWGGQGAGEQFFGPGTRLTVL.